The 19 T cell receptor beta chains presented below share a single source sample, sequenced in a study of identifying expanded T cells in peripheral blood. Profiled with immunoSEQ multiplex PCR; TCRdb holds only in-frame clones, not every one. The repertoire holds about 76,000 clones, with roughly 86% as singletons. The sample consisted of blood. These TCRs come from a person aged 18-70 years in good health.

V and J are TRBV6-1 and TRBJ2-1; D is unresolved. The CDR3 consists of 14 residues. Between the trimmed V and J ends, which lost 8 bases and 6 bases, there was a span of 17 bases. CDR1 and CDR2 from the germline V gene are MNHNS and SASEGT. The CDR3 nucleotides read TGTGCCAGCCAAATGGACGTTAACTTCAATGAGCAGTTCTTC. Translating gives CASQMDVNFNEQFF.

This sequence joins TRBV7-6 and TRBJ2-2; either TRBD1 or TRBD2 may supply D (6 bases each). V lost 1 base and J 6 bases, leaving 12 bases between the germline ends. CDR3 length equals 15 residues. Per germline, CDR1 SGHVS and CDR2 FNYEAQ. The DNA of the CDR3 is TGTGCCAGCAGCTTAGTTCCGGGGGCTGCCGGGGAGCTGTTTTTT. Amino acids: CASSLVPGAAGELFF.

The CDR3 loop is CASHMEQGSNTEAFF. The CDR3 DNA reads as TGCGCCAGCCATATGGAACAGGGGTCGAACACTGAAGCTTTCTTT. The chain uses TRBV4-1 and TRBJ1-1; TRBD1 matches 7 bases. Trimming removed 8 bases from V and 1 base from J; junction bases left unmatched: 10. The V gene's germline CDR1 is MGHRA and CDR2 YSYEKL. The CDR3 extends over 15 amino acids.

The V call is TRBV9, the J call TRBJ1-3; D is undetermined. V lost 3 bases to trimming and J lost 0 bases, with 4 bases between them. There are 13 residues in the CDR3. The germline CDR1 and CDR2 sequences are SGDLS and YYNGEE. DNA for the CDR3: TGTGCCAGCAGCGGGGGCTCTGGAAACACCATATATTTT. Translation: CASSGGSGNTIYF.

The V gene is TRBV28, the J gene TRBJ1-1, with TRBD1 matching over 7 bases. The V gene's germline CDR1 is MDHEN and CDR2 SYDVKM. Trimming cost V 5 bases and J 0 bases; bases outside gene matches: 15. The CDR3 sequence is 18 residues long. The CDR3 DNA is TGTGCCAGCAGTCACTTTATGATCGGGACAGCTGTGAACACTGAAGCTTTCTTT. It is translated as CASSHFMIGTAVNTEAFF.

The V gene is TRBV11-2, the J gene TRBJ2-1; D gene uncertain. The CDR3 has 13 residues. Trimming removed 5 bases at V and 0 bases at J, with 5 bases between. The germline gives CDR1 SGHAT, CDR2 FQNNGV. The CDR3 DNA reads TGTGCCAGCAGCCCACCCTCCTACAATGAGCAGTTCTTC. Amino acids: CASSPPSYNEQFF.

The chain has TRBV5-8 and TRBJ1-1, with TRBD1 matching 9 bases. Per germline, CDR1 SGHTS and CDR2 YDEGEE. J gave up 6 bases and V 1 base, and 13 bases lay outside the gene matches. The CDR3 is made up of 17 amino acids. CDR3 in amino acids: CASSLNLGTGSISEAFF. CDR3 DNA: TGTGCCAGCAGCTTGAACCTGGGGACAGGGTCGATATCTGAAGCTTTCTTT.

The V call is TRBV28, the J call TRBJ1-6; D is unclear. This CDR3 region has 14 residues. Trimming removed 11 bases at V and 7 bases at J, with 18 bases between. Germline V gene data show CDR1 as MDHEN and CDR2 as SYDVKM. The CDR3 DNA reads as TGTGCCGCCCACCGGAGAACTACGAATTCACCCCTCCACTTT. Protein: CAAHRRTTNSPLHF.

The chain combines TRBV7-3 with TRBJ2-7, with D possibly called TRBD1 or TRBD2 (5 bases each). The CDR3 covers 15 residues. Germline CDR1 reads SGHTA; CDR2 reads FQGTGA. Trimming took 2 bases from V and 7 from J, leaving 18 bases between them. CDR3 loop: CASSLRPGLAREQYF. CDR3 nucleotide sequence: TGTGCCAGCAGCTTACGCCCGGGGCTAGCTCGGGAGCAGTACTTC.

The chain joins TRBV28 to TRBJ1-5, with unresolved D. The V and J ends lost 5 bases and 1 base respectively, with 15 bases between them. CDR1 and CDR2 from the germline V gene are MDHEN and SYDVKM. There are 16 residues in the CDR3. CDR3 sequence: CASSETDYLSNQPQHF. The CDR3 region has the DNA TGTGCCAGCAGTGAGACGGACTATTTGAGCAATCAGCCCCAGCATTTT.

The V gene is TRBV7-2, the J gene TRBJ2-5; D remains unclear. CDR3 size: 17 residues. Germline V gene sequence: CDR1 SGHTA, CDR2 FQGNSA. With 2 bases removed from V and 2 bases from J, the gap between germline ends came to 18 bases. The CDR3 reads CASSLQVAALKQETQYF. CDR3 in DNA: TGTGCCAGCAGCTTACAGGTGGCGGCATTAAAACAAGAGACCCAGTACTTC.

This chain uses TRBV18 with TRBJ2-7, with D unclear. The germline CDR1 and CDR2 sequences are KGHSH and LQKENI. V was cut by 3 bases and J by 3 bases, with 9 bases left in between. The CDR3 length is 13 residues. The CDR3 sequence: CASSPGPSYEQYF. CDR3 DNA: TGTGCCAGCTCACCCGGACCCAGCTACGAGCAGTACTTC.

This clone has a single count. The chain carries TRBV9 and TRBJ2-3; 7 bases align to TRBD2. This CDR3 contains 16 residues. The J segment lost 0 bases and the V segment lost 4 bases, leaving 8 bases of the junction unmatched. Germline V gene sequence: CDR1 SGDLS, CDR2 YYNGEE. The CDR3 coding sequence is TGTGCCAGCAGCACGGAGCGGGGCACTAGCACAGATACGCAGTATTTT. This sequence encodes CASSTERGTSTDTQYF.

J is TRBJ2-4 and V is TRBV19; 7 bases agree with TRBD1. The V and J ends lost 5 bases and 3 bases, in that order; junction bases with no gene match: 1. The CDR3 loop spans 13 amino acids. Germline lookup yields CDR1 LNHDA and CDR2 SQIVND (reference sequence). CDR3 nucleotide sequence: TGTGCCAGTAGTGGGACAGACAAAAACATTCAGTACTTC. Residues: CASSGTDKNIQYF.

On this clone: The junction shows a germline mismatch at one end, possibly a read error. This sequence joins TRBV5-1 and TRBJ2-3; D is unresolved. Germline V lookup: CDR1 SGHRS, CDR2 YFSETQ. The CDR3 has 12 residues. The CDR3: CASSLGLDGRDF. CDR3 DNA: TGCGCCAGCAGCTTGGGCCTGGACGGCCGGGATTTT.

The chain recombines TRBV13 with TRBJ1-4, with TRBD1 matching 8 bases. This CDR3 comprises 16 residues. V shed 2 bases, J shed 4 bases, and the junction held 6 bases outside the gene matches. Germline loops: CDR1 PRHDT, CDR2 FYEKMQ (reference sequence). CDR3 nucleotides: TGTGCCAGCAGCTTAAATTTAGGACAGGGTAATGAAAAACTGTTTTTT. It translates to CASSLNLGQGNEKLFF.

The chain links TRBV10-3 to TRBJ1-1, with D unclear. CDR1 and CDR2 (germline): ENHRY, SYGVKD. The CDR3 sequence is 14 residues long. V was cut by 2 bases and J by 4 bases, with 11 bases left in between. The CDR3 is CAISELGKVTEAFF. The CDR3 nucleotides read TGTGCCATCAGTGAGCTGGGGAAAGTCACTGAAGCTTTCTTT.

The chain is built from TRBV7-6 and TRBJ2-5, with D tentatively TRBD2 (5 bases). This CDR3 has 12 residues. Germline V gene sequence: CDR1 SGHVS, CDR2 FNYEAQ. Trimming cost V 8 bases and J 4 bases, with 11 bases left between them. The CDR3 DNA follows: TGTGCCAGCGCGATGGCGGGAGAGACCCAGTACTTC. Its protein product is CASAMAGETQYF.

This clone was detected once. The genes are TRBV6-6 and TRBJ2-1; 7 bases are shared with TRBD2. Germline V CDR1 and CDR2: MNHNY, SVGAGI (reference sequence). V gave up 2 bases and J gave up 6 bases; unmatched junction bases: 7. The length of the CDR3 is 15 residues. CDR3 region: CASSYGLDGLNEQFF. Here the CDR3 DNA reads TGTGCCAGCAGTTACGGACTAGACGGACTCAATGAGCAGTTCTTC.